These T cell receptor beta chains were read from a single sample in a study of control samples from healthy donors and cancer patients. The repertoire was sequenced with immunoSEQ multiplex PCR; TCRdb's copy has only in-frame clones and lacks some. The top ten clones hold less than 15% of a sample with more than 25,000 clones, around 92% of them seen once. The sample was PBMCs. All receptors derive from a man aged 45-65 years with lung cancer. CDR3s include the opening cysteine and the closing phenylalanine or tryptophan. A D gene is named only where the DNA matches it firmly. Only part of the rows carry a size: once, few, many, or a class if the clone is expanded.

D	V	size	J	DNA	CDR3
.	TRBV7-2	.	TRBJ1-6	TGTGCCAGCAGCTTTGGACAGCCACTGGATAATTCACCCCTCCACTTT	CASSFGQPLDNSPLHF
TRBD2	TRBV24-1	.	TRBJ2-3	TGTGCCACCAGGGGGGGGGACGCAGATACGCAGTATTTT	CATRGGDADTQYF
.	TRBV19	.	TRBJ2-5	TGTGCCAGTAGTATTTGGGGGAAGGGCCAGGAGACCCAGTACTTC	CASSIWGKGQETQYF
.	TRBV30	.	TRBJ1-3	TGTGCCTGGAGTGAATCGACCCGGGACACTTATTTT	CAWSESTRDTYF
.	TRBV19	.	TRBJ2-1	TGTGCCAGTAGTATGAGCGCCGGGGATTACTCCTACAATGAGCAGTTCTTC	CASSMSAGDYSYNEQFF
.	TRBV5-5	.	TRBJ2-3	TGTGCCAGCAGCTCTACACCGGGGAGCGCAGATACGCAGTATTTT	CASSSTPGSADTQYF
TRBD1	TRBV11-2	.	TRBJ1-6	TGTGCCAGCAGCTTGGACAGGAATTCACCCCTCCACTTT	CASSLDRNSPLHF
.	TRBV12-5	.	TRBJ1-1	TGTGCTAGTGGTCACTCCTCTGAAGCTTTCTTT	CASGHSSEAFF
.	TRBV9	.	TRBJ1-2	TGTGCCAGCAGCGTAGAAGGTGGAGCTAACTATGGCTACACCTTC	CASSVEGGANYGYTF
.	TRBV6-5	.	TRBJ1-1	TGTGCCAGCAGTCCCCGGCCAACTGAAGCTTTCTTT	CASSPRPTEAFF
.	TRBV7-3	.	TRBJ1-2	TGTGCCAGCAGCCCCGCAGCGTCTGTTGGTGGCTACACCTTC	CASSPAASVGGYTF
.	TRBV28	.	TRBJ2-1	TGTGCCAGCAGTTTAGGTGAATATCGGGAGCAGTTCTTC	CASSLGEYREQFF
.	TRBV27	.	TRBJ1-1	TGTGCCAGCAGTTTAGCCAGGACCACTGAAGCTTTCTTT	CASSLARTTEAFF
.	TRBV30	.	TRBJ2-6	TGTGCCTGGAGTGTACGGAGTGGGGCCAACGTCCTGACTTTC	CAWSVRSGANVLTF
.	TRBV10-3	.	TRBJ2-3	TGTGCCACGGGCGCGTTGGCAGATACGCAGTATTTT	CATGALADTQYF
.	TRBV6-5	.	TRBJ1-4	TGTGCCAGCAGTTACGAGGGTGTGGAAACTAATGAAAAACTGTTTTTT	CASSYEGVETNEKLFF
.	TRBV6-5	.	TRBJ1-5	TGTGCCAGCAGTTACTCTGATCTCAATCAGCCCCAGCATTTT	CASSYSDLNQPQHF
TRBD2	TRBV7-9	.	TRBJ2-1	TGTGCCAGCAGCTCCCCTAGGGCGGGGGGGCTGGATGAGCAGTTCTTC	CASSSPRAGGLDEQFF
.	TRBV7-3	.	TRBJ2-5	TGTGCCAGCAGCTTAGGACTGACAGAACAAGAGACCCAGTACTTC	CASSLGLTEQETQYF
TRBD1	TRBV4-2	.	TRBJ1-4	TGTGCCAGCAGCCAAGGGGGGACAGGGGGCGATGGGGGAATGGGAAAACTGTTTTTT	CASSQGGTGGDGGMGKLFF
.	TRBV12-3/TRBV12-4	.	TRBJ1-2	TGTGCCAGCAGTCCGGGACACAACTATGGCTACACCTTC	CASSPGHNYGYTF
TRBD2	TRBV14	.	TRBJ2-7	TGTGCCAGCAGCGCGTTAGCGGGGAGCTCCTACGAGCAGTACTTC	CASSALAGSSYEQYF
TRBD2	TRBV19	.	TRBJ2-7	TGTGCCAGTAGTATAGTGTGGCGGGGGGCCCGCTCCTTGGGCGAGCAGTACTTC	CASSIVWRGARSLGEQYF
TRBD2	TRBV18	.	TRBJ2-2	TGTGCCAGCTCACCGCCGGGACTAGCGGGGACCGGGGAGCTGTTTTTT	CASSPPGLAGTGELFF
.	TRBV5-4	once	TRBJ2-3	TGTGCCAGCAGCTTGGAACAGCAAGGGGCAGATACGCAGTATTTT	CASSLEQQGADTQYF
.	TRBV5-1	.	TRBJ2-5	TGCGCCAGCAGCTTGGGGTCGGGGGGCCAGGAGACCCAGTACTTC	CASSLGSGGQETQYF
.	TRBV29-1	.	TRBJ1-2	TGCAGCGTTGAAAAGGACTATGGCTACACCTTC	CSVEKDYGYTF
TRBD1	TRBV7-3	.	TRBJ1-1	TGTGCCAGCAGCCCTCGACAGGGATCGACTGAAGCTTTCTTT	CASSPRQGSTEAFF
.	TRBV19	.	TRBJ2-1	TGTGCCAGTAGTATAGGTGGAGCCTACAATGAGCAGTTCTTC	CASSIGGAYNEQFF
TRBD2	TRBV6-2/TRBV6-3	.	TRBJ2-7	TGTGCCAGCAGTCGTGAGCGGGGGGCCACCTACGAGCAGTACTTC	CASSRERGATYEQYF